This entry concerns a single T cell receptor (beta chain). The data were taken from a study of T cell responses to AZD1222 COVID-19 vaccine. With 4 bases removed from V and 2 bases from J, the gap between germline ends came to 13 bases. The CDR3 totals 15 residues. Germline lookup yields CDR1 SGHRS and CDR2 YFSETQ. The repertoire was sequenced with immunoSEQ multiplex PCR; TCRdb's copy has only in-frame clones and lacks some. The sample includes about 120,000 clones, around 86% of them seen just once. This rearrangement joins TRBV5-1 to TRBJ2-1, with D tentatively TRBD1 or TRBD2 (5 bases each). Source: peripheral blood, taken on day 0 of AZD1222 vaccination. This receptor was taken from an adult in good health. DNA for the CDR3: TGCGCCAGCAGCCAAAGAGGGGCTACCTACAATGAGCAGTTCTTC. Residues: CASSQRGATYNEQFF.